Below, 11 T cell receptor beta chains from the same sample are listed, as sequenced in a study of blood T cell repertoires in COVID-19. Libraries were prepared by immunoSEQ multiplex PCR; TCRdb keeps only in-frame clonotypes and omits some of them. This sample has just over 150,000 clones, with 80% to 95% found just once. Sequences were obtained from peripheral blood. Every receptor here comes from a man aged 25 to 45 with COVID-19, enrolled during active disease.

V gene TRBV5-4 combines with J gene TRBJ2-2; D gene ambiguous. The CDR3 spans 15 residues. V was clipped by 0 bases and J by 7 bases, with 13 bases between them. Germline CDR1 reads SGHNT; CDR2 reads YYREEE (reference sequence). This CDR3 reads CASSLATLRGGELFF. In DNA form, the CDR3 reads TGTGCCAGCAGCTTGGCGACCCTGCGCGGCGGGGAGCTGTTTTTT.

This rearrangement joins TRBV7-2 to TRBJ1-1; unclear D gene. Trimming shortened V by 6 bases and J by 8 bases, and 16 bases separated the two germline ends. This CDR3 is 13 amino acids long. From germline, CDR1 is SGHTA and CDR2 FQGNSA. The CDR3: CASRVLNFLEAFF. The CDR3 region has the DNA TGTGCCAGCAGAGTCTTAAACTTCCTCGAAGCTTTCTTT.

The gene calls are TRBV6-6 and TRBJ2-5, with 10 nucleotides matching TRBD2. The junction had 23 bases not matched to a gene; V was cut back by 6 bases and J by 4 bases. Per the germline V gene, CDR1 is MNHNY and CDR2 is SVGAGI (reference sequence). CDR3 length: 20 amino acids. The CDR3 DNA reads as TGTGCCAGCAGCCGCGTGGGTTGGTTATCGCTAGCGGGAGCCGGAGAGACCCAGTACTTC. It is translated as CASSRVGWLSLAGAGETQYF.

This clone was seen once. The CDR3 coding sequence is TGTGCCTGGGCACCCGGGACTCCTACCTACGAGCAGTACTTC. It specifies CAWAPGTPTYEQYF. V is TRBV30 and J is TRBJ2-7, with D perhaps TRBD2 (6 bases). This CDR3 region has 14 residues. V was trimmed by 5 bases and J by 2 bases, leaving 16 bases between them. Germline assignment: CDR1 GTSNPN and CDR2 SVGIG (reference sequence).

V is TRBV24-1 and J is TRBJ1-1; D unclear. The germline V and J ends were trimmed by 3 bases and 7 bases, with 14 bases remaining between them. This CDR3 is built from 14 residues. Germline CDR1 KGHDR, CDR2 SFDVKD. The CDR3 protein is CATSDPTGNNEAFF. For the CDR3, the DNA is TGTGCCACCAGTGATCCCACGGGGAATAATGAAGCTTTCTTT.

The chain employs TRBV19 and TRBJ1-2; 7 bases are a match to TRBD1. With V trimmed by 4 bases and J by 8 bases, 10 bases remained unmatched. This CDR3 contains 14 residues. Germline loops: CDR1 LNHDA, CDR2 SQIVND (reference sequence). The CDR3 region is CASSTGTVTGGYTF. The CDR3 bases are TGTGCCAGTAGTACCGGGACAGTCACGGGGGGCTACACCTTC. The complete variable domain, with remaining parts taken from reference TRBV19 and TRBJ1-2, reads DGGITQSPKYLFRKEGQNVTLSCEQNLNHDAMYWYRQDPGQGLRLIYYSQIVNDFQKGDIAEGYSVSREKKESFPLTVTSAQKNPTAFYLCASSTGTVTGGYTFGSGTRLTVV.

CDR3 region: CSVATGPNYGYTF. The CDR3 coding sequence is TGCAGCGTTGCAACAGGGCCGAACTATGGCTACACCTTC. This chain uses TRBV29-1 with TRBJ1-2; D is possibly TRBD1 (6 bases). In germline, CDR1 is SQVTM, CDR2 ANQGSEA. V lost 4 bases and J 2 bases, leaving 11 bases between the germline ends. The CDR3 contains 13 residues.

In DNA, the CDR3 is TGTGCCAGTAGTATCGGGACAGGGGGGAGCAATCAGCCCCAGCATTTT. This codes for CASSIGTGGSNQPQHF. The V gene is TRBV19, the J gene TRBJ1-5; 11 bases are shared with TRBD1. Germline CDR1 is LNHDA and CDR2 is SQIVND (reference sequence). CDR3 size: 16 residues. Germline trimming cut 3 bases from V and 1 base from J; bases unmatched to any gene: 2. The full variable domain, with the rest looked up from reference TRBV19 and TRBJ1-5, is DGGITQSPKYLFRKEGQNVTLSCEQNLNHDAMYWYRQDPGQGLRLIYYSQIVNDFQKGDIAEGYSVSREKKESFPLTVTSAQKNPTAFYLCASSIGTGGSNQPQHFGDGTRLSIL.

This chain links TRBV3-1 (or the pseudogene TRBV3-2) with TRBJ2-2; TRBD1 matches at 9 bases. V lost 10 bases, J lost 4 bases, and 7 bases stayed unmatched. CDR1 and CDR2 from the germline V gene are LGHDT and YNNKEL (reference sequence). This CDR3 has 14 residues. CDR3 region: CATRTGVSTGELFF. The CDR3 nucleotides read TGTGCCACCCGGACAGGGGTTAGCACCGGGGAGCTGTTTTTT.

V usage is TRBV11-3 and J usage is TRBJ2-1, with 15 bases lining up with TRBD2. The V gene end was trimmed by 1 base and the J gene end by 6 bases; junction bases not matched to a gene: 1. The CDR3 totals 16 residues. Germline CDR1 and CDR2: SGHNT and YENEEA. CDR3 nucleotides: TGTGCCAGCAGCTTAGGGACTAGCGGGGGGGCCAATGAGCAGTTCTTC. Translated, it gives CASSLGTSGGANEQFF.

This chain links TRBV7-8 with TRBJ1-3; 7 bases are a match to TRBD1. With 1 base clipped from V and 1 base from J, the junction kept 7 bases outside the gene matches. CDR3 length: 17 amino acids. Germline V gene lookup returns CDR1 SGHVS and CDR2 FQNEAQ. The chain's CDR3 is CASSLGGQGVSGNTIYF. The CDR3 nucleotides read TGTGCCAGCAGCTTAGGGGGTCAGGGGGTTTCTGGAAACACCATATATTTT.